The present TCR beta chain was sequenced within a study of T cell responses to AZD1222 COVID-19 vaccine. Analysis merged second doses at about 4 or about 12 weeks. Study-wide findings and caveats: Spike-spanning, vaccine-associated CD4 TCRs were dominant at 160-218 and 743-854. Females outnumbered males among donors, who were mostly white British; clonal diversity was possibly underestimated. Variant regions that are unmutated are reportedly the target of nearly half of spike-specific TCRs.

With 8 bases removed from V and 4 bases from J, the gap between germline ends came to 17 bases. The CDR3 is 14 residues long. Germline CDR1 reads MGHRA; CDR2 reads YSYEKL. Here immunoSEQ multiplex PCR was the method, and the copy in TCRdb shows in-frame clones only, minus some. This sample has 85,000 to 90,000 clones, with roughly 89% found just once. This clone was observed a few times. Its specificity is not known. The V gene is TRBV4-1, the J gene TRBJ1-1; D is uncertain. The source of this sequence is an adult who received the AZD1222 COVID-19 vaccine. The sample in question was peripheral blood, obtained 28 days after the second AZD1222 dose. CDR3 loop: CASSGPIKGTEAFF. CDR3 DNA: TGCGCCAGCTCCGGCCCCATCAAGGGCACTGAAGCTTTCTTT.